This record looks at one T cell receptor (beta chain) sequence and its context. Its specificity is not known. These data originate in a study of T cells expressing NK-cell markers. Turning to the study itself: The study drew TCR beta repertoires from sorted CD3+CD56+NKG2C+, CD3+CD56+NKG2C- and CD3+CD56-NKG2C+ T cells. Study-level results: Leadership of the CD3+CD56-NKG2C+ fraction also belonged to these clonotypes in a few donors.

TCR beta libraries carry UMIs added by 5'RACE template switching. After re-calling the 5' RACE reads, TCRdb lists one entry per CDR3 protein, DNA absent. The table gives 150,000 to 180,000 distinct CDR3 sequences; the top ten clones make up around a third of it. The germline CDR1 and CDR2 sequences are MNHNS and SASEGT. The length of the CDR3 is 15 residues. Sample: blood T cells: a sorted CD56 or NKG2C T cell subset, CD4+ or CD8+ T cells, or bulk PBMC T cells (not recorded which). The chain has TRBV6-1 and TRBJ2-3. The TCR was taken from a woman in her fifties or sixties in good health. CDR3 sequence reads: CASSRAEQGTDTQYF.